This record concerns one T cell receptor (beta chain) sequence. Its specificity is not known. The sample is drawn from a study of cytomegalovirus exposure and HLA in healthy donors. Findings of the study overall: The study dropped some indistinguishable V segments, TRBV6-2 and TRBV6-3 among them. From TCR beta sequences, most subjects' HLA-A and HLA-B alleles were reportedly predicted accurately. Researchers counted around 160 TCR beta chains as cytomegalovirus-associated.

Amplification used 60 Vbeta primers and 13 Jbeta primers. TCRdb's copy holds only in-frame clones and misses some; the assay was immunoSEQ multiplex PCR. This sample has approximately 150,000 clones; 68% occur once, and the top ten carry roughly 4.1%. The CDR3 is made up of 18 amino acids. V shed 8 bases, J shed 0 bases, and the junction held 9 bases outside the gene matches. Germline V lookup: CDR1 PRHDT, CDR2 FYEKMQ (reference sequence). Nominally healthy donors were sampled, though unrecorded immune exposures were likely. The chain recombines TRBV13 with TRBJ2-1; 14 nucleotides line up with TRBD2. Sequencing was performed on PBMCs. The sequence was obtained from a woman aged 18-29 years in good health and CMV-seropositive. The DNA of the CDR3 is TGTGCCAGCCTCCGACTAGCGGGAGGGCCGAGCTCCTACAATGAGCAGTTCTTC. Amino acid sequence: CASLRLAGGPSSYNEQFF.